A single TCR beta chain is shown here with its context. The antigen is not known. The PCR contained 60 Vbeta and 13 Jbeta primers. TCRdb keeps only in-frame clones here, not all; method: immunoSEQ multiplex PCR. The data contain about 72,000 clones, approximately 80% of them singletons. The data were obtained in a study of cytomegalovirus exposure and HLA in healthy donors. The germline gives CDR1 MNHNS, CDR2 SASEGT. This CDR3 region has 14 residues. The ends were cut back, 3 bases at V and 1 base at J, with 8 bases in the middle. Study observations and caveats: Data from an earlier analysis indicated that most TCR beta V segments were productive either about 87% or about 30% of the time. One variant, a missense change in DCLRE1C, was linked in a later analysis to TCR beta V- and J-gene trimming. Researchers reportedly found TCR beta sequences accurately predicted most subjects' HLA-A and HLA-B alleles.

It was healthy bone marrow donors who served as donors. The chain is built from TRBV6-1 and TRBJ2-3, with D possibly being TRBD2 (6 bases). This clonotype was sampled from a man in his forties or fifties in good health and CMV-seronegative. Sequenced input: PBMCs. The CDR3 sequence: CASSDGGGTDTQYF. CDR3 in DNA: TGTGCCAGCAGTGACGGAGGGGGCACAGATACGCAGTATTTT.